The next 2 T cell receptor beta chains were all read from a single sample in a study of spatial heterogeneity in lung cancer. The time point denotes: sample taken at primary tumor resection. The authors sequenced whole RNA from tumor, nontumor lung or frozen PBMC without sorting. TCRdb recomputed calls from the 5' RACE reads with MiXCR, one row per CDR3 protein. The table shows about 38,000 distinct CDR3 sequences, with 7.5% to 8% occurring only once. The sample in question was PBMCs, obtained at surgery. The receptor source for this set is a male donor with early-stage non-small cell lung cancer.

The sample holds a few counts of this clonotype. This chain connects TRBV5-6 to TRBJ2-3; D is unresolved. CDR3 length: 14 amino acids. The germline V gene encodes CDR1 SGHDT and CDR2 YYEEEE. V was clipped by 2 bases and J by 3 bases, with 10 bases between them. The CDR3 bases are TGTGCCAGCAGCTTCCCGGACGGGACAGATACGCAGTATTTT. Amino acids: CASSFPDGTDTQYF.

This clonotype was counted many times. J is TRBJ2-2 and V is TRBV19; TRBD1 matches at 10 bases. The CDR3 totals 16 residues. V dropped 7 bases and J dropped 5; count of bases not matched to a gene: 10. CDR1 and CDR2 (germline): LNHDA, SQIVND (reference sequence). The CDR3 sequence is CASTLPGQGRTGELFF. The CDR3, as DNA: TGTGCCAGTACCTTACCGGGACAGGGGCGGACCGGGGAGCTGTTTTTT.